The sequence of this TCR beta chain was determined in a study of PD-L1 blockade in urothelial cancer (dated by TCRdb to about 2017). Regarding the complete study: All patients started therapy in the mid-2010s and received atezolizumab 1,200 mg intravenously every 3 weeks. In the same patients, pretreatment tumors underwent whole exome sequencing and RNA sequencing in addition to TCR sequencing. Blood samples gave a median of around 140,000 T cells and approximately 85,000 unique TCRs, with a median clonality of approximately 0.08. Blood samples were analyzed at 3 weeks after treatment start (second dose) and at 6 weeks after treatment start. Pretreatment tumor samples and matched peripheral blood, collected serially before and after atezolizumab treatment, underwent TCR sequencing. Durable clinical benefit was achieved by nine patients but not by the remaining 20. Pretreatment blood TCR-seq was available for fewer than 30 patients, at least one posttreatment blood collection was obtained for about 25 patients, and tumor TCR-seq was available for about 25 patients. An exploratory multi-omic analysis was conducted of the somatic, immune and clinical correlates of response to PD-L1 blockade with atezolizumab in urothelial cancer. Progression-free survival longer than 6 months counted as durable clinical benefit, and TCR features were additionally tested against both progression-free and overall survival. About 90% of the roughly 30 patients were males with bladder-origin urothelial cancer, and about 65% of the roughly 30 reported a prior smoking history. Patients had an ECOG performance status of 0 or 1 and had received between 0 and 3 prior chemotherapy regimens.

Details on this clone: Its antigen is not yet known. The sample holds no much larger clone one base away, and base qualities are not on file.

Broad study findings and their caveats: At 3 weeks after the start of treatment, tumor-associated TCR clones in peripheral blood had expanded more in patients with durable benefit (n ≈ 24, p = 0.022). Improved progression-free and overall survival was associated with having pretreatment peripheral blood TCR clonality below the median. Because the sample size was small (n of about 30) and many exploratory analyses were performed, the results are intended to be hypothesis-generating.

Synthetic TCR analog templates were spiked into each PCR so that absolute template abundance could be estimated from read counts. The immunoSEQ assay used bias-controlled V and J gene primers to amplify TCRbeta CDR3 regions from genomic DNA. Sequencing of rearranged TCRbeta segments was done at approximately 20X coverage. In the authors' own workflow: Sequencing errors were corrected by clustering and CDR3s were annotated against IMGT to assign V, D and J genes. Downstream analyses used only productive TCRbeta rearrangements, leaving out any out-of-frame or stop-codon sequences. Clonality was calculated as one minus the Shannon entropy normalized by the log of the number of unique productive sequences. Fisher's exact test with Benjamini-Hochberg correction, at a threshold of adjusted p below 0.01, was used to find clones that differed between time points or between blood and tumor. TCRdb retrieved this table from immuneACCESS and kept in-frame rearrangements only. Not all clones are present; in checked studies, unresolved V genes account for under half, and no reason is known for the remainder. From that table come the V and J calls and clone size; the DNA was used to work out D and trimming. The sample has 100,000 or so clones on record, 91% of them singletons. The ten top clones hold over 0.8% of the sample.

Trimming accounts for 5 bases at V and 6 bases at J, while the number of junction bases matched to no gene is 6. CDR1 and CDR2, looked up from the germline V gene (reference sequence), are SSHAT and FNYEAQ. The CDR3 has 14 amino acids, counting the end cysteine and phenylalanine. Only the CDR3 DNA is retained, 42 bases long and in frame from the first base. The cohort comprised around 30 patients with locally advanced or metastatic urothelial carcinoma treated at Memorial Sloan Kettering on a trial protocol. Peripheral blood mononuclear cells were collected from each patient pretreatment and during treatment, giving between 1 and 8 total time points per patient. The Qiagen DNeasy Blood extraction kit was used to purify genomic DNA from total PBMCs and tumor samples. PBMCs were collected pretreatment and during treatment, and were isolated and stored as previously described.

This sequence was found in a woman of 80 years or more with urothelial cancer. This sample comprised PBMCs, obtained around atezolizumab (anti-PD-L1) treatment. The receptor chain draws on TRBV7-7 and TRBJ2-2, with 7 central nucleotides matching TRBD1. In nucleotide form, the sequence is TGTGCCAGCAGCGCGCTGCAGGGGGCCGGGGAGCTGTTTTTT. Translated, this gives CASSALQGAGELFF.